This T cell receptor (beta chain) was sequenced for a study of PD-1 blockade in classical Hodgkin lymphoma. Study-wide findings and caveats: It was CD4+ TCR diversity, not CD8+, that rose significantly by C4D1. Whoever responded completely had baseline diversity much like that seen in newly diagnosed patients. Anyone who began nivolumab under 1 year after ASCT was excluded.

Clones were sequenced by immunoSEQ multiplex PCR, and TCRdb holds only the in-frame ones, with some missing. Of about 93,000 clones in the sample, roughly 81% were seen once. Every patient relapsed after autologous stem cell transplantation, and brentuximab vedotin exposure varied. Complete response, partial response or progressive disease constituted the best response categories observed. The CDR3 is 15 amino acids. The trim removed 5 bases at V and 5 bases at J, leaving 8 bases unmatched. Germline values: CDR1 SSHAT, CDR2 FNYEAQ (reference sequence). Concerning this clone: The antigen is undetermined.

This clonotype originated in a human donor with classical Hodgkin lymphoma. Sequencing used peripheral blood mononuclear cells (PBMCs), obtained before the second cycle of nivolumab. V gene TRBV7-7 combines with J gene TRBJ2-2; 7 nucleotides align to TRBD1. CDR3 in amino acids: CASSLNSRGTGELFF. The CDR3 DNA reads TGTGCCAGCAGCCTCAACTCCAGGGGGACCGGGGAGCTGTTTTTT.